These T cell receptor beta chains were read from a single sample in a study of CD8 T cells in ankylosing spondylitis. TCRdb itself ran the 5' RACE reads through MiXCR, one entry per CDR3 protein. The data contain roughly 470,000 distinct CDR3 sequences, roughly a quarter of them singletons. Material for sequencing was blood, either unsorted or a sorted T cell fraction (not recorded which). The receptors shown here come from a male donor with ankylosing spondylitis. The CDR3 runs from the conserved cysteine through the conserved F or W. Each record gives: clone size, J gene, D gene, V gene, CDR3 DNA, CDR3 protein. D genes are given only for firm matches. Rows give clone size only sometimes, using once, few, many, or a class for an expanded clone.

>few|TRBJ1-1|NA|TRBV5-1
TGCGCCAGCAGCCCGCAGGGTCAGAACACTGAAGCTTTCTTT
CASSPQGQNTEAFF
>NA|TRBJ1-1|TRBD1|TRBV29-1
TGCAGCGGAACCGGGACAGGTAACACTGAAGCTTTCTTT
CSGTGTGNTEAFF
>NA|TRBJ1-2|NA|TRBV29-1
TGCAGCACCGTTGCGGGAGATGGCTACACCTTC
CSTVAGDGYTF
>NA|TRBJ2-5|TRBD1|TRBV2
TGTGCCACCTCGGACAGGGGATATCAAGAGACCCAGTACTTC
CATSDRGYQETQYF
>NA|TRBJ2-4|TRBD1|TRBV12-3/TRBV12-4
TGTGCCAGCACCCGGACAGGAGCCAAAAACATTCAGTACTTC
CASTRTGAKNIQYF
>few|TRBJ2-3|TRBD2|TRBV20-1
TGCAGTGTAATACCGGGACTAGGTATAGATACGCAGTATTTT
CSVIPGLGIDTQYF
>NA|TRBJ2-1|TRBD2|TRBV27
TGTGCCAGCAGTAGCGGGAGCCCTTACAATGAGCAGTTCTTC
CASSSGSPYNEQFF
>NA|TRBJ2-3|TRBD2|TRBV4-1
TGCGCCAGCAGCCAGAGCGGGAGGGCCGGCGATACGCAGTATTTT
CASSQSGRAGDTQYF
>few|TRBJ2-5|TRBD2|TRBV5-1
TGCGCCAGCAGCCATGGGACTAGCGGAGAGACCCAGTACTTC
CASSHGTSGETQYF
>many|TRBJ2-2|TRBD2|TRBV25-1
TGTGCCAGCAGTGAAAATACCGGGACTAGTCGTCCCGGGGAGCTGTTTTTT
CASSENTGTSRPGELFF
>once|TRBJ2-1|TRBD2|TRBV28
TGTGCCAGCAGTTTACGCGGGGGAGTAGTTGGCACTGAGCAGTTCTTC
CASSLRGGVVGTEQFF
>few|TRBJ1-5|TRBD1|TRBV7-8
TGTGCCAGCAGCCGGGGACAGGGGGCGGTTCAGCCCCAGCATTTT
CASSRGQGAVQPQHF
>NA|TRBJ2-1|TRBD2|TRBV11-2
TGTGCCAGCAGCTTCGAGCGGGAGTCATGGAATGAGCAGTTCTTC
CASSFERESWNEQFF
>NA|TRBJ2-1|TRBD2|TRBV7-9
TGTGCCAGCAGCTTAGAATTCGGACTAGCGGGAGTGAATGAGCAGTTCTTC
CASSLEFGLAGVNEQFF
>NA|TRBJ2-1|TRBD2|TRBV3-1
TGTGCCAGCAGCTTACCGGGACTAGCGTCTACGGAGCAGTTCTTC
CASSLPGLASTEQFF
>few|TRBJ2-5|TRBD2|TRBV11-2
TGTGCCAGCAGCTCTACGTCGGGGGGTCAGAACCAAGAGACCCAGTACTTC
CASSSTSGGQNQETQYF
>NA|TRBJ2-4|TRBD2|TRBV3-1
TGTGCCAGCAGACCGTCGGGGGGTTGGAACATTCAGTACTTC
CASRPSGGWNIQYF
>few|TRBJ2-7|TRBD2|TRBV3-1
TGTGCCAGCAGCCAAGGACTAGCGGGGGACTACGAGCAGTACTTC
CASSQGLAGDYEQYF
>NA|TRBJ2-7|TRBD1|TRBV20-1
TGCAGTGCTCGACAGGGGTTCTACGAGCAGTACTTC
CSARQGFYEQYF
>few|TRBJ2-3|NA|TRBV20-1
TGCAGTGCTAGCGGCCACACAGATACGCAGTATTTT
CSASGHTDTQYF
>NA|TRBJ1-1|TRBD1|TRBV15
TGTGCCACCAGCAGAGATCGGAGGACAGGGACTGAAGCTTTCTTT
CATSRDRRTGTEAFF
>NA|TRBJ2-2|NA|TRBV24-1
TGTGCCACCATGGGCCTTGGGGCCGGGGAGCTGTTTTTT
CATMGLGAGELFF
>few|TRBJ2-5|TRBD1|TRBV7-9
TGTGCCAGCAGCCGAGGACAGGGGATTGGGGCTCAAGAGACCCAGTACTTC
CASSRGQGIGAQETQYF
>NA|TRBJ1-5|NA|TRBV4-2
TGTGCCAGCAGCCCTCCGCTTGAGGGTCAGCCCCAGCATTTT
CASSPPLEGQPQHF
>NA|TRBJ2-3|NA|TRBV24-1
TGTGCCACCAGTGACCTGGACGGCACAGATACGCAGTATTTT
CATSDLDGTDTQYF
>few|TRBJ2-3|TRBD2|TRBV20-1
TGCAGTGCTCGTAGCGGGAGCCTCACAGATACGCAGTATTTT
CSARSGSLTDTQYF
>few|TRBJ1-1|NA|TRBV19
TGTGCCAGTAGTATAGCTCTACAGGCCGCGAACACTGAAGCTTTCTTT
CASSIALQAANTEAFF
>few|TRBJ1-2|NA|TRBV6-1
TGTGCCAGCAGTGAATCCACAGCCGACTATGGCTACACCTTC
CASSESTADYGYTF
>NA|TRBJ1-5|NA|TRBV20-1
TGCAGTGCTACTAAGGGGGGTCGAGGCAATCAGCCCCAGCATTTT
CSATKGGRGNQPQHF
>NA|TRBJ2-2|TRBD1|TRBV5-1
TGCGCCAGCAGCTTGGCCGGGACAGACACCGGGGAGCTGTTTTTT
CASSLAGTDTGELFF
>many|TRBJ2-1|NA|TRBV12-3/TRBV12-4
TGTGCCAGCAGTTTAGGTACTGCGGGGAACAATGAGCAGTTCTTC
CASSLGTAGNNEQFF
>NA|TRBJ2-2|TRBD2|TRBV5-1
TGCGCCAGCAGCACCGGACTAGCGGGAAGAGCACCTAGGGAGCTGTTTTTT
CASSTGLAGRAPRELFF
>many|TRBJ1-3|NA|TRBV7-2
TGTGCCAGCAGCCCGACGAGTAACACCATATATTTT
CASSPTSNTIYF
>NA|TRBJ2-1|TRBD2|TRBV11-2
TGTGCCAGCAGCTCTAGAGGTATAGCGGGAGCCGGCCAGCAGTTCTTC
CASSSRGIAGAGQQFF
>NA|TRBJ2-1|NA|TRBV19
TGTGCCAGTAGTATAGTTACGGCTGGGGAGCAGTTCTTC
CASSIVTAGEQFF
>few|TRBJ2-2|NA|TRBV6-1
TGTGCCAGTACCCGGCTGGTCCCGAACACCGGGGAGCTGTTTTTT
CASTRLVPNTGELFF
>few|TRBJ2-3|NA|TRBV20-1
TGCAGTGCTAGAGATCTGGGCAGCGACCCCGATACGCAGTATTTT
CSARDLGSDPDTQYF
>few|TRBJ1-1|NA|TRBV24-1
TGTGCCACCAGTGATTTGCAGACACGATTCGTTTTCTTT
CATSDLQTRFVFF
>many|TRBJ2-1|TRBD2|TRBV12-3/TRBV12-4
TGTGCCAGCAGTTCGGATAGCGGGAGGGCCTCTTACAATGAGCAGTTCTTC
CASSSDSGRASYNEQFF
>few|TRBJ2-2|NA|TRBV9
TGTGCCAGCAGCCCTAGATTCACCGGGGAGCTGTTTTTT
CASSPRFTGELFF
>NA|TRBJ2-1|TRBD2|TRBV24-1
TGTGCCACCAGTGACCGTAGCGGGAGAACCTACAATGAGCAGTTCTTC
CATSDRSGRTYNEQFF
>NA|TRBJ2-1|NA|TRBV7-2
TGTGCCAGCAGCCCAGGGGCGAACAATGAGCAGTTCTTC
CASSPGANNEQFF
>NA|TRBJ1-1|NA|TRBV7-9
TGTGCCAGCAGCCCCCCAGCCAACACTGAAGCTTTCTTT
CASSPPANTEAFF
>NA|TRBJ2-5|NA|TRBV5-5
TGTGCCAGCAGCTTTCAGGGGACCCAGTACTTC
CASSFQGTQYF